This T cell receptor (beta chain) was documented in a study of T cell responses to AZD1222 COVID-19 vaccine. The CDR3 is 12 residues long. V lost 2 bases and J 14 bases, leaving 15 bases between the germline ends. CDR1 is SGHRS and CDR2 is YFSETQ in the germline V gene. The study's findings and limits: Two doses of AZD1222 preceded a rise in Spike-specific TCR breadth and depth. Donors, mostly white British, included more females; clonal diversity was possibly underestimated. Only 5 or 6 individuals given AZD1222 were seropositive at baseline. Regions 160-218 and 743-854 held dominance among vaccine-associated CD4 TCRs, which spanned spike.

Data came from immunoSEQ multiplex PCR; TCRdb stores just in-frame clones and leaves some out. The sample consists of approximately 100,000 clones, approximately 88% of them appearing once. Points on this clone: Its antigen is not known.

The sample in question was peripheral blood, obtained on day 0 of AZD1222 vaccination. This TCR was recovered from an adult in good health. The rearrangement links TRBV5-1 to TRBJ2-3; TRBD1 is a possible D gene (6 bases). CDR3 protein: CASSLPGQGRYF. CDR3 nucleotide sequence: TGCGCCAGCAGCTTACCGGGGCAGGGGAGGTATTTT.